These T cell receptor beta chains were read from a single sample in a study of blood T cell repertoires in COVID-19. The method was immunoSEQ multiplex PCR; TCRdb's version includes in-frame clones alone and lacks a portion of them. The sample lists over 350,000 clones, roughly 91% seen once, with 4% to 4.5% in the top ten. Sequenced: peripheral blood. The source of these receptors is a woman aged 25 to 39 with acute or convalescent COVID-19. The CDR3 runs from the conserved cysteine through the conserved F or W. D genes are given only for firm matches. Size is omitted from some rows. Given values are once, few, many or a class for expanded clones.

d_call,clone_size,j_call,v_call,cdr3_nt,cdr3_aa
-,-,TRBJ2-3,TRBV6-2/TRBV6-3,TGTGCCAGCAGTTATAATCCAGATACGCAGTATTTT,CASSYNPDTQYF
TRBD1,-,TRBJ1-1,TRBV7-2,TGTGCCAGCACAAGACAGGGGGGGGTGACTGAAGCTTTCTTT,CASTRQGGVTEAFF
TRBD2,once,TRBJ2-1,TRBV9,TGTGCCAGCAGCGTAGGGGAGGGACCAAGCTCCTACAATGAGCAGTTCTTC,CASSVGEGPSSYNEQFF
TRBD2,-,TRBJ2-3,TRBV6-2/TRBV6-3,TGTGCCAGCAGTTACTGGCTAGCGGGATCACCTACAGATACGCAGTATTTT,CASSYWLAGSPTDTQYF
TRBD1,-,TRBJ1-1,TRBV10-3,TGTGCCATCAGTGGGGGACAGGGAAGCACTGAAGCTTTCTTT,CAISGGQGSTEAFF
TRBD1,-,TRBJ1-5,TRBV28,TGTGCCAGCACCCCTCCGCCAAGGGGGCAACAGCCCCAGCATTTT,CASTPPPRGQQPQHF
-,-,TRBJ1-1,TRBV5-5,TGTGCCAGCAGCTCCTCGGTTGAAGCTTTCTTT,CASSSSVEAFF
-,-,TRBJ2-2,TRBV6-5,TGTGCCAGCAGTTACTCGAGGCGCGGGGAGCTGTTTTTT,CASSYSRRGELFF
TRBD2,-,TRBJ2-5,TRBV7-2,TGTGCCAGCAGCTTAGTGGCTAGCGGACAAGAGACCCAGTACTTC,CASSLVASGQETQYF
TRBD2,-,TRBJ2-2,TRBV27,TGTGCCAGCAGTTTATTAGCGGGGGGCACCGGGGAGCTGTTTTTT,CASSLLAGGTGELFF
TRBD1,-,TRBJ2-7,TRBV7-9,TGTGCCAGCAGCTTCGGACAGGGGCAGTACTTC,CASSFGQGQYF
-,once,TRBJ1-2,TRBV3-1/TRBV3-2,TGTGCCAGCAGCCAAGACGTAGGCAGAGGAGGCCGATATGGCTACACCTTC,CASSQDVGRGGRYGYTF
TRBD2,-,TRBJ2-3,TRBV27,TGTGCCAGCAGTTTTCAGCGGGGGGGCAGGGATACGCAGTATTTT,CASSFQRGGRDTQYF
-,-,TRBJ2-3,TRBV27,TGTGCCAGCAGTTCCCTAGTAGGGGCCGGGTCAGATACGCAGTATTTT,CASSSLVGAGSDTQYF
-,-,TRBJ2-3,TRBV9,TGTGCCAGCAGCGAACGGGGGGCCCCAGATACGCAGTATTTT,CASSERGAPDTQYF
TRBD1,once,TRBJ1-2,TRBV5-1,TGCGCCAGCAGCATGGGACAGGGGAACTATGGCTACACCTTC,CASSMGQGNYGYTF
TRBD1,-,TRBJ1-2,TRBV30,TGTGCCTGGACGTACAGGGGGACAGGCCTTGTCTATGGCTACACCTTC,CAWTYRGTGLVYGYTF
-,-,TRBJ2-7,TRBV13,TGTGCCAGCAGCCGCACTATGTCCTACGAGCAGTACTTC,CASSRTMSYEQYF
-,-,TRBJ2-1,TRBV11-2,TGTGCCAGCAGCTTATCCCCGGTGGACAGCCAGTTCTTC,CASSLSPVDSQFF
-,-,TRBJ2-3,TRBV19,TGTGCCAGTAGTATTTTTACGGGGAGCACAGATACGCAGTATTTT,CASSIFTGSTDTQYF
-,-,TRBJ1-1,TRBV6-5,TGTGCCAGCAGAATTTCTATGAACACTGAAGCTTTCTTT,CASRISMNTEAFF
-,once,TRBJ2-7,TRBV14,TGTGCCAGCAGCCAAGTTAACAGGGTTGGGGAGCAGTACTTC,CASSQVNRVGEQYF
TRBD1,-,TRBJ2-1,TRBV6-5,TGTGCCGCCTCCAGTGTGAAGGGGGCCGGGAATGAGCAGTTCTTC,CAASSVKGAGNEQFF
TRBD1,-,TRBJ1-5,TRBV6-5,TGTGCCAGCAGCGGACAGGGGGGTGGCAATCAGCCCCAGCATTTT,CASSGQGGGNQPQHF
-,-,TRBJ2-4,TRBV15,TGTGCCACCAGCAAGCCCCCTTCTAAAAACATTCAGTACTTC,CATSKPPSKNIQYF
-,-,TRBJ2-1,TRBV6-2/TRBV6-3,TGTGCCAGCAGCGACTATTTGGTAGGGACTGCCTACAATGAGCAGTTCTTC,CASSDYLVGTAYNEQFF
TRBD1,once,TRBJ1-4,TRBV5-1,TGCGCCAGCAGCCCTCGGACAGGGGGCGGCGAAAAACTGTTTTTT,CASSPRTGGGEKLFF
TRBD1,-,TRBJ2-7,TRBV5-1,TGCGCCAGCGGAGACAGGGTAGATGAGCAGTACTTC,CASGDRVDEQYF
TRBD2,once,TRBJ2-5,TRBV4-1,TGCGCCAGCAGCCAGCTAGCGGGGGGGCTCGAAGAGACCCAGTACTTC,CASSQLAGGLEETQYF
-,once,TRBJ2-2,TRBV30,TGTGCCTGGAATCCAGGGCTCCTCCCGGAGCTGTTTTTT,CAWNPGLLPELFF
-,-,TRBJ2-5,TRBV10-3,TGTGCCATCAGTGAGTCCGCGGAGACCCAGTACTTC,CAISESAETQYF
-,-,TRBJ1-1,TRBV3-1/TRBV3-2,TGTGCCAGCAGCCAAGAGAGGCACAGGGCCGAGAACACTGAAGCTTTCTTT,CASSQERHRAENTEAFF
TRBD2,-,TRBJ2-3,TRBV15,TGTGCCACCAGCAGACCCCCGACTAGCGGGGGGGCACAGGCGCAGTATTTT,CATSRPPTSGGAQAQYF
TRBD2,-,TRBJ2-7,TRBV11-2,TGTGCCAGCAGCCTAACCGGACTAGCGGGGGAGCAGTACTTC,CASSLTGLAGEQYF
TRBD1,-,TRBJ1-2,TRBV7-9,TGTGCCAGCAGCACGACAGGGGCGCCCTATGGCTACACCTTC,CASSTTGAPYGYTF
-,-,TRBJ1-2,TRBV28,TGTGCCAGCAGTTCCCAGGATGTACGCTTATATGGCTACACCTTC,CASSSQDVRLYGYTF
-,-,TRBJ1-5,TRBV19,TGTGCCAGTAAGGCCATTGGAGTTTCTAGCAATCAGCCCCAGCATTTT,CASKAIGVSSNQPQHF
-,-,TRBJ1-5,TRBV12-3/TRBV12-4,TGTGCCAGCAGTTCGCAGGGTGAGCAGCCCCAGCATTTT,CASSSQGEQPQHF
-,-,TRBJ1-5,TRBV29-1,TGCAGCGTGCGGGGAGATGAAAATCAGCCCCAGCATTTT,CSVRGDENQPQHF
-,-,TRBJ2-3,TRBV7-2,TGTGCCAGCAGCAAAGGAGCCACAGATACGCAGTATTTT,CASSKGATDTQYF